Ten or more counts support the clone carrying this T cell receptor (beta chain). V dropped 7 bases and J dropped 8; count of bases not matched to a gene: 15. CDR3 length: 15 amino acids. Germline lookup yields CDR1 SGHAT and CDR2 FQNNGV. The authors amplified TCR beta CDR3 regions, and they did so from RNA transcripts for repertoire sequencing. Scientists carried out first-round RT-PCR using HTBI primers and then a second-round multiplex PCR. TCRdb called the multiplex PCR reads again in MiXCR, with one record for every CDR3 protein. Of some 350,000 distinct CDR3 sequences detected, about 15% appear once; the ten largest clones hold roughly 2.3%. The entry originates in a study of Graves' ophthalmopathy and Graves' hyperthyroidism. Researchers classed hyperthyroidism as stable given no ophthalmopathy within 18 months of follow-up. Pregnancy or lactation, uncontrolled infections and other autoimmune diseases were grounds for excluding patients.

Sequenced sample: peripheral blood. This receptor was identified in an adult woman with stable Graves' hyperthyroidism. This chain links TRBV11-2 with TRBJ1-2; 8 bases match TRBD1. The CDR3: CASTRGSGQGRGYTF. The CDR3 bases are TGTGCCAGCACCCGGGGCAGTGGACAGGGCCGCGGCTACACCTTC.